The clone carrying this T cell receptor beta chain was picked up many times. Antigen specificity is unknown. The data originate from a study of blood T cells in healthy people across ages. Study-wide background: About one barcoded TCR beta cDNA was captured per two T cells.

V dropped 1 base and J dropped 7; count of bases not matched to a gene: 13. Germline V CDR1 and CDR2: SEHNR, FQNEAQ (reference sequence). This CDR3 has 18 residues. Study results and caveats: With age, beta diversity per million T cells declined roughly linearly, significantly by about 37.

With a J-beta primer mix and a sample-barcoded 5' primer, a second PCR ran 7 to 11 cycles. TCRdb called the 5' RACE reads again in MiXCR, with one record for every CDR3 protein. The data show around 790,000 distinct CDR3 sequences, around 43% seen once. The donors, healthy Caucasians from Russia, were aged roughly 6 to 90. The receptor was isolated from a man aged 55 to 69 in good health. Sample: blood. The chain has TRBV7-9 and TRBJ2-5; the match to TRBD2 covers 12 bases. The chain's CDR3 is CASSLEAATSGGPMTQYF. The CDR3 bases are TGTGCCAGCAGCTTAGAGGCGGCGACTAGCGGGGGTCCTATGACCCAGTACTTC.